This TCR beta chain was documented in a study of T cell responses to AZD1222 COVID-19 vaccine. Sequencing was performed with immunoSEQ multiplex PCR; in TCRdb, only in-frame clones are kept and a portion is missing. Counted here are 150,000 to 170,000 clones, about 88% occurring once; the ten biggest clones make up 18%. The V gene's germline CDR1 is SGHTA and CDR2 FQGNSA. Trimming left V 4 bases short and J 0 bases short, with 11 bases between. CDR3 length: 15 amino acids. General study results and limits: Seropositive at baseline were only six AZD1222 recipients. Spike-wide coverage was observed for vaccine-associated CD4 TCRs, with dominant responses at 160-218 and 743-854.

Of note for this clone: Its antigen is as yet unknown.

J is TRBJ2-3 and V is TRBV7-2, with D uncertain. Sequencing used peripheral blood, obtained on day 0 of AZD1222 vaccination. The receptor's source is an adult in good health. The CDR3 reads CASSSLGRSTDTQYF. CDR3 nucleotide sequence: TGTGCCAGCAGCTCCCTCGGAAGAAGCACAGATACGCAGTATTTT.